This TCR beta chain appears in the sequencing data of a study of blood T cell repertoires in COVID-19. As for the study in general: COVID-19 samples from acute and convalescent phases originated in the United States, Italy and Spain.

The Seattle patients, enrolled during active infection, were followed longitudinally. The CDR3 runs 17 residues. The trim removed 4 bases at V and 2 bases at J, leaving 13 bases unmatched. Germline CDR1 and CDR2: SGHDN and FVKESK. Sequencing was performed with immunoSEQ multiplex PCR; in TCRdb, only in-frame clones are kept and a portion is missing. The sample shows some 350,000 clones, approximately 91% of them seen only once. Sequenced sample: peripheral blood. The chain couples TRBV14 to TRBJ1-1, with TRBD1 matching over 7 bases. The origin of this receptor is a woman in her 70s with COVID-19, enrolled during active disease. For the CDR3, the DNA is TGTGCCAGCAGCCCTCGGACAGGTCAACATCGCAACACTGAAGCTTTCTTT. This translates into CASSPRTGQHRNTEAFF.